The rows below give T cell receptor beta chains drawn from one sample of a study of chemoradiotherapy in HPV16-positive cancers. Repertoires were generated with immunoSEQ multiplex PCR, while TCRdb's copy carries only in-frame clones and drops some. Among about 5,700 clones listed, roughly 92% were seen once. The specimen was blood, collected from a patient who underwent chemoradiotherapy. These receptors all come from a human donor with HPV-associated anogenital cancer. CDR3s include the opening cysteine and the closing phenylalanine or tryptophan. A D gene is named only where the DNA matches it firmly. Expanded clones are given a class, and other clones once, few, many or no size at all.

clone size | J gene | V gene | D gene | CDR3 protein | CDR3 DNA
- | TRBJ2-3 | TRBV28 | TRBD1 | CASSPQGSLTDTQYF | TGTGCCAGCAGTCCACAGGGGTCTCTCACAGATACGCAGTATTTT
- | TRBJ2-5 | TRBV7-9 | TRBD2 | CASSSPGTSGGKETQYF | TGTGCCAGCAGCTCACCAGGGACTAGCGGGGGTAAAGAGACCCAGTACTTC
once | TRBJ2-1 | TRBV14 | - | CASSQEAPPHGSSYNEQFF | TGTGCCAGCAGCCAAGAGGCCCCTCCCCACGGAAGCTCCTACAATGAGCAGTTCTTC
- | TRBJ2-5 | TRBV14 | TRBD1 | CASSPGTGGGPRPGETQYF | TGTGCCAGCAGCCCTGGGACAGGGGGAGGCCCTCGTCCAGGGGAGACCCAGTACTTC
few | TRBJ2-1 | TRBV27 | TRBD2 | CASMSAGGGNNEQFF | TGTGCCAGCATGTCAGCGGGAGGAGGGAACAATGAGCAGTTCTTC
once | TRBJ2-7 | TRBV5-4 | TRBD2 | CASSSSGGLYEQYF | TGTGCCAGCAGCTCAAGCGGGGGGCTTTACGAGCAGTACTTC
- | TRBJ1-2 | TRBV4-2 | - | CASSQVTGFYGYTF | TGTGCCAGCAGCCAAGTCACCGGATTCTATGGCTACACCTTC
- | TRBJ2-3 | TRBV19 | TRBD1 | CASSTLPRDRVADTQYF | TGTGCCAGTAGTACACTACCTCGGGACAGGGTCGCAGATACGCAGTATTTT
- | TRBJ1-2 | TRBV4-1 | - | CASSLDLGGYGYTF | TGCGCCAGCAGCCTGGACCTCGGTGGCTATGGCTACACCTTC
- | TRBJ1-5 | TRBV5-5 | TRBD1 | CASSPDRGGLDQPQHF | TGTGCCAGCAGTCCAGACAGGGGAGGGTTGGATCAGCCCCAGCATTTT
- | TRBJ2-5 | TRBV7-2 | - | CASSPRHLQETQYF | TGTGCCAGCAGCCCACGACACCTCCAAGAGACCCAGTACTTC
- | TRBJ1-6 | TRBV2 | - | CASSDLRRVGSPLHF | TGTGCCAGCAGTGACCTGAGGAGGGTTGGTTCACCCCTCCACTTT
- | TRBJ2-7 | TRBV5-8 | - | CASSLSGREQYF | TGTGCCAGCAGCTTGTCGGGACGCGAGCAGTACTTC
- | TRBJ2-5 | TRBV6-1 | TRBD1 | CASSEGGWTGGRKTQYF | TGTGCCAGCAGTGAAGGGGGTTGGACAGGGGGTAGGAAGACCCAGTACTTC